The rows below give T cell receptor beta chains drawn from one sample of a study of cytotoxic CD8 clonotypes in ibrutinib-treated CLL. Sequenced by immunoSEQ multiplex PCR; TCRdb stores in-frame clones only, minus some. The sample has hundreds of thousands of clones, about 75% seen once. Material: PBMCs, obtained after 12 months of ibrutinib treatment. The receptors here all came from a human donor with chronic lymphocytic leukemia. Both conserved end residues are part of each CDR3. D genes are given only for firm matches. A clone size is listed for some rows: how often the clone was seen (once, few, many), or a class if it is expanded.

d_gene,abundance,len,v_gene,j_gene,CDR3nt,CDR3aa
TRBD1,-,14,TRBV13,TRBJ2-7,TGTGCCAGCAGCTTTGGACAGGGGGCTGGTGAGCAGTACTTC,CASSFGQGAGEQYF
TRBD1,-,16,TRBV9,TRBJ1-1,TGTGCCAGCAGCCCCGGGACAGGGGGTTTTGGCACTGAAGCTTTCTTT,CASSPGTGGFGTEAFF
-,many,14,TRBV5-1,TRBJ2-7,TGCGCCAGCAGCTTGAATTCAGGATTTTACGAGCAGTACTTC,CASSLNSGFYEQYF
-,-,13,TRBV30,TRBJ1-1,TGTGCCTGGATGGACGGGGGCTGGACTGAAGCTTTCTTT,CAWMDGGWTEAFF
-,few,15,TRBV18,TRBJ1-1,TGTGCCAGCTCACCAAGTGCGGAAGGGGGCACTGAAGCTTTCTTT,CASSPSAEGGTEAFF
TRBD1,-,11,TRBV7-7,TRBJ1-2,TGTGCCATCCGACAGGGGGGTGGCTACACCTTC,CAIRQGGGYTF
-,-,16,TRBV15,TRBJ1-3,TGTGCCACCAGCAAAGACCGGGACATCTCTGGAAACACCATATATTTT,CATSKDRDISGNTIYF
TRBD2,few,14,TRBV9,TRBJ2-1,TGTGCCAGCAGCTTCAGCGGGAGGGCTGATGAGCAGTTCTTC,CASSFSGRADEQFF
-,once,16,TRBV11-2,TRBJ2-7,TGTGCCAGCAGCTTTACCCCCAGTGAGGGACGGAACGAGCAGTACTTC,CASSFTPSEGRNEQYF
-,few,13,TRBV27,TRBJ2-7,TGTGCCAGCAGTTTTGACAGTTCCTACGAGCAGTACTTC,CASSFDSSYEQYF
-,-,13,TRBV2,TRBJ1-2,TGTGCCAGCAGTTTGAACAGTTTCTTAGGCTACACCTTC,CASSLNSFLGYTF
-,-,14,TRBV6-5,TRBJ1-1,TGTGCCAGCAGAGGACAGATATCGAACACTGAAGCTTTCTTT,CASRGQISNTEAFF
-,-,14,TRBV4-3,TRBJ2-5,TGCGCCAGCAGCCAAGGGGGGGGCATTGAGACCCAGTACTTC,CASSQGGGIETQYF
-,-,14,TRBV28,TRBJ1-4,TGTGCCTCTTCTGGCCCGGGGGGCGGTGAAAAACTGTTTTTT,CASSGPGGGEKLFF
-,once,14,TRBV4-3,TRBJ1-1,TGCGCCAGCAGCCAAGAATGGGGTAGGGCTGAAGCTTTCTTT,CASSQEWGRAEAFF
-,-,13,TRBV7-3,TRBJ1-2,TGTGCCAGCAGCCGGGGCACTAACTATGGCTACACCTTC,CASSRGTNYGYTF
-,-,14,TRBV4-3,TRBJ2-7,TGCGCCAGCAGCCAAGATGCGGTAAGCTACGAGCAGTACTTC,CASSQDAVSYEQYF
TRBD1,-,15,TRBV5-1,TRBJ1-3,TGCGCCAGCAGCGGGCAGACAGGGGCAGGAAACACCATATATTTT,CASSGQTGAGNTIYF
-,few,13,TRBV19,TRBJ2-3,TGTGCCATCTCTAGATCTAGCACAGATACGCAGTATTTT,CAISRSSTDTQYF
-,-,15,TRBV19,TRBJ1-2,TGTGCCAGTAGTATAGAGGTAGGAGCTAACTATGGCTACACCTTC,CASSIEVGANYGYTF
-,few,15,TRBV6-5,TRBJ1-3,TGTGCCAGCAGTTACGGGCCACTCTCTGGAAACACCATATATTTT,CASSYGPLSGNTIYF
-,-,14,TRBV10-1,TRBJ1-2,TGCGCCAGCAGTGAGGGTCGGGGGCCGGATGGCTACACCTTC,CASSEGRGPDGYTF
-,few,17,TRBV4-1,TRBJ2-3,TGCGCCAGCAGCCCACAACAGGGGGGGTCCATCACAGATACGCAGTATTTT,CASSPQQGGSITDTQYF
-,once,14,TRBV15,TRBJ2-1,TGTGCCACCGCGGGACAGAGCTCCTACAATGAGCAGTTCTTC,CATAGQSSYNEQFF
-,-,13,TRBV5-1,TRBJ1-3,TGCGCCAGCAGCTCTGGGGTTGGAAACACCATATATTTT,CASSSGVGNTIYF
TRBD2,-,15,TRBV30,TRBJ2-7,TGTGCCTGGTTAAGCGGGGGGAGCCGGAGCTACGAGCAGTACTTC,CAWLSGGSRSYEQYF
-,few,14,TRBV4-1,TRBJ2-7,TGCGCCAGCAGCCAAGAGGAGGAAGACTACGAGCAGTACTTC,CASSQEEEDYEQYF
-,once,14,TRBV2,TRBJ1-1,TGTGCCAGCAGTGAAAAGGGCTGGAACACTGAAGCTTTCTTT,CASSEKGWNTEAFF
TRBD1,-,12,TRBV7-8,TRBJ1-1,TGTGCCACAGGGGGGCTCGGCACTGAAGCTTTCTTT,CATGGLGTEAFF
-,-,14,TRBV7-9,TRBJ2-7,TGTGCCAGCAGCTTAGGAGCAGGAAACTACGAGCAGTACTTC,CASSLGAGNYEQYF
-,-,13,TRBV14,TRBJ1-2,TGTGCCAGCAGCCAAGATGGTTACTATGGCTACACCTTC,CASSQDGYYGYTF
-,-,13,TRBV7-9,TRBJ1-1,TGTGCCAGCAGCTTATCAAGAAACACTGAAGCTTTCTTT,CASSLSRNTEAFF
TRBD2,-,13,TRBV7-2,TRBJ2-1,TGTGCCACAAAGAGGCTAGCGGGAGTAGAGCAGTTCTTC,CATKRLAGVEQFF
TRBD1,-,15,TRBV15,TRBJ2-1,TGTGCCACCAGCAGGGGGGACAGCGCATACAATGAGCAGTTCTTC,CATSRGDSAYNEQFF
TRBD2,few,16,TRBV7-2,TRBJ2-1,TGTGCCAGCAGCTCGGCGGCCGGGACTAGCGGCTATGAGCAGTTCTTC,CASSSAAGTSGYEQFF
TRBD1,medium-sized,14,TRBV29-1,TRBJ1-5,TGCAGCGTTGGACAGGGGGCTTTAGATCAGCCCCAGCATTTT,CSVGQGALDQPQHF
-,-,13,TRBV7-3,TRBJ1-1,TGTGCCAGCAGCTTCCAGAAGCACACTGAAGCTTTCTTT,CASSFQKHTEAFF
TRBD1,-,13,TRBV25-1,TRBJ1-1,TGTGCCAGCAGTGATGGACAGGGATTTGGTGCTTTCTTT,CASSDGQGFGAFF
TRBD1,-,13,TRBV27,TRBJ1-2,TGTGCCAGCAGTTATCGAGGGGGCGAAGGCTACACCTTC,CASSYRGGEGYTF
-,-,15,TRBV13,TRBJ2-3,TGTGCCAGCAGCTTAGCCGAACTAAGCACAGATACGCAGTATTTT,CASSLAELSTDTQYF
-,-,17,TRBV9,TRBJ2-2,TGTGCCAGCAGCCCCCGTGAAGGTACACTACGGTCCGGGGAGCTGTTTTTT,CASSPREGTLRSGELFF
TRBD1,-,13,TRBV2,TRBJ1-1,TGTGCCAGCAGACGAGACAGGGGCACTGAAGCTTTCTTT,CASRRDRGTEAFF
TRBD1,many,14,TRBV4-1,TRBJ1-2,TGCGCCAGCAGCCAAGGGACAGGCACCTATGGCTACACCTTC,CASSQGTGTYGYTF
-,-,12,TRBV5-6,TRBJ2-7,TGTGCCAGCAGCTTGGTCCCGGACGGGCAGTACTTC,CASSLVPDGQYF
-,-,14,TRBV5-1,TRBJ1-2,TGCGCCAGCAGCTCCCAGACCCTTGACTATGGCTACACCTTC,CASSSQTLDYGYTF
-,few,14,TRBV2,TRBJ2-2,TGTGCCAGCACTTCGATGAAGCAGATTCCCGAGCTGTTTTTT,CASTSMKQIPELFF
TRBD1,-,15,TRBV5-1,TRBJ1-3,TGCGCCAGCAGCCCGACAGGGGAAAATGGAAACACCATATATTTT,CASSPTGENGNTIYF
-,-,16,TRBV7-8,TRBJ1-5,TGTGCCAGCAGCTCATGGGACCCGGGGAGCAATCAGCCCCAGCATTTT,CASSSWDPGSNQPQHF
-,-,13,TRBV10-3,TRBJ1-2,TGTGCCATCAGTGATAGGCCCGATCAAGGCTACACCTTC,CAISDRPDQGYTF
-,-,16,TRBV7-2,TRBJ1-4,TGTGCCAGCAGCCCGAACCCTAATCCCGGGAGCGGAAAACTGTTTTTT,CASSPNPNPGSGKLFF